Following are 8 T cell receptor beta chains from one sample sequenced in a study of CD4 T cells in relation to SARS-CoV-2 and coronaviruses. The assay was immunoSEQ multiplex PCR, and TCRdb's table has in-frame clones only and misses some. In the table there are approximately 20,000 clones, approximately 72% of which are singletons. Their specific antigens are unknown. Unexposed donor CD4+ T cells date from about 2010-2018, before the COVID-19 pandemic. The cells were cultured for less than twelve days before CD4+ T cells were isolated. The sample comprised CD4+ T cells from PBMCs, cultured in vitro. These receptors were taken from a human donor in good health.

This sequence joins TRBV13 and TRBJ2-3; tentatively, D is TRBD1 or TRBD2 (5 bases each). The V gene lost 4 bases and the J gene lost 6 bases, with 17 bases spanning the gap. Germline CDR1 is PRHDT and CDR2 is FYEKMQ (reference sequence). The CDR3 is 15 residues long. In DNA form, the CDR3 reads TGTGCCAGCAGCTCTACTCGGACAACGGGGGATACGCAGTATTTT. This translates into CASSSTRTTGDTQYF.

The J gene is TRBJ2-4, the V gene TRBV18; 16 positions match TRBD2. The CDR3 is 18 residues long. Germline V gene sequence: CDR1 KGHSH, CDR2 LQKENI. V shed 3 bases, J shed 2 bases, and the junction held 4 bases outside the gene matches. The CDR3 nucleotides are TGTGCCAGCTCACCGGGACTAGCGGGAGGGCTTACCAAAAACATTCAGTACTTC. This gives the protein CASSPGLAGGLTKNIQYF.

This clone has just a few counts. The chain links TRBV29-1 to TRBJ1-4; TRBD1 matches at 9 bases. The V gene's germline CDR1 is SQVTM and CDR2 ANQGSEA. Losses at the gene ends were 4 bases for V and 7 bases for J; bases not matched to a gene: 1. The CDR3 contains 12 residues. The CDR3: CSVGTGAEKLFF. DNA for the CDR3: TGCAGCGTTGGGACAGGGGCTGAAAAACTGTTTTTT.

V gene TRBV2 combines with J gene TRBJ2-7, with 7 nucleotides matching TRBD1. This CDR3 comprises 13 residues. The germline CDR1 and CDR2 sequences are SNHLY and FYNNEI. V gave up 10 bases and J gave up 7 bases; unmatched junction bases: 13. The CDR3 loop reads CATIERTGGEQYF. The CDR3 bases are TGTGCCACCATTGAAAGGACAGGCGGAGAGCAGTACTTC.

This clone was found once. This rearrangement joins TRBV23-1 to TRBJ2-4; 7 bases agree with TRBD1. TRBV23-1 is placed among ORFs of uncertain function. There are 21 residues in the CDR3. V lost 4 bases and J lost 0; bases outside the gene matches: 21. CDR3 sequence (DNA): TGCGCCAGCAGTCCCCCCAGGTACAGGGGAGAATGGGTGGTAGCCAAAAACATTCAGTACTTC. It codes for CASSPPRYRGEWVVAKNIQYF.

This sequence joins TRBV11-2 and TRBJ2-4; TRBD2 matches 8 bases. Trimming cost V 8 bases and J 7 bases; bases outside gene matches: 16. CDR3 length: 16 amino acids. Germline CDR1 SGHAT, CDR2 FQNNGV. The CDR3 nucleotides read TGTGCCAGCCGTGAGGCCGGGACTAGACTGAGTAACATTCAGTACTTC. Amino acid sequence: CASREAGTRLSNIQYF.

V usage is TRBV19 and J usage is TRBJ2-3; D gene uncertain. This CDR3 contains 16 residues. Trimming stripped 4 bases from V and 0 bases from J, with 14 bases between. Germline-derived CDR1 and CDR2 are LNHDA and SQIVND (reference sequence). The CDR3 nucleotides read TGTGCCAGTAGTAATGTTGGTCAGTCTAGCACAGATACGCAGTATTTT. Translated: CASSNVGQSSTDTQYF.

The rearrangement uses TRBV12-3 or TRBV12-4 and TRBJ2-1; D uncertain. V lost 5 bases, J lost 8 bases, and 10 bases lay in between. The CDR3 is made up of 12 amino acids. The DNA of the CDR3 is TGTGCCAGCAGTCAGAGGTGGGATGAGCAGTTCTTC. It yields the protein CASSQRWDEQFF.